This is a list of T cell receptor beta chains from one sample in a study of Ad26.COV2.S vaccination and SARS-CoV-2 variants. Here immunoSEQ multiplex PCR was the method, and the copy in TCRdb shows in-frame clones only, minus some. The profile shows 120,000 to 150,000 clones, approximately 90% of them singletons. Here the sequenced sample was peripheral blood, taken after recovery from COVID-19. The receptors derive from a human donor who had recovered from COVID-19. CDR3s include the opening cysteine and the closing phenylalanine or tryptophan. The D gene is left open where the match is weak. Expanded clones get a size class; other rows say once, few or many, or leave the size out.

CDR3: CASSARLIGHEQYF
DNA: TGTGCCAGCAGTGCCCGACTTATTGGACACGAGCAGTACTTC
J: TRBJ2-7
V: TRBV28
size: NA
D: NA

CDR3: CASSERNTIYF
DNA: TGTGCCAGCAGTGAAAGAAACACCATATATTTT
J: TRBJ1-3
V: TRBV25-1
size: NA
D: NA

CDR3: CASSFFTWNDMKNTEAFF
DNA: TGCGCCAGCAGCTTTTTTACGTGGAACGACATGAAGAACACTGAAGCTTTCTTT
J: TRBJ1-1
V: TRBV5-1
size: once
D: NA

CDR3: CASSDGRDQPQHF
DNA: TGTGCCAGCAGTGATGGCAGGGATCAGCCCCAGCATTTT
J: TRBJ1-5
V: TRBV6-1
size: NA
D: NA

CDR3: CASSLETPPGPSTDSNYGYTF
DNA: TGTGCCAGCAGCTTAGAGACCCCTCCGGGACCAAGTACGGACTCTAACTATGGCTACACCTTC
J: TRBJ1-2
V: TRBV11-3
size: NA
D: NA

CDR3: CASSPGGSQFF
DNA: TGTGCCAGTAGTCCGGGCGGAAGCCAGTTCTTC
J: TRBJ2-1
V: TRBV19
size: once
D: NA

CDR3: CASGPRLNYGYTF
DNA: TGTGCCAGCGGTCCCCGGCTCAACTATGGCTACACCTTC
J: TRBJ1-2
V: TRBV27
size: NA
D: NA

CDR3: CASSLGQGSHEQFF
DNA: TGTGCCAGCAGCTTAGGTCAGGGGTCGCATGAGCAGTTCTTC
J: TRBJ2-1
V: TRBV11-2
size: NA
D: NA

CDR3: CASSLGRPESGEAFF
DNA: TGTGCCAGCAGCTTGGGCCGCCCGGAGTCGGGGGAAGCTTTCTTT
J: TRBJ1-1
V: TRBV7-9
size: NA
D: NA

CDR3: CASSQELWHTILYNEQFF
DNA: TGCGCCAGCAGCCAAGAATTGTGGCATACGATTCTTTACAATGAGCAGTTCTTC
J: TRBJ2-1
V: TRBV4-3
size: NA
D: NA

CDR3: CASSLGLAGGPEYNEQFF
DNA: TGCGCCAGCAGCCTGGGACTAGCGGGGGGGCCGGAGTACAATGAGCAGTTCTTC
J: TRBJ2-1
V: TRBV4-1
size: once
D: TRBD2

CDR3: CASSRPDTRGEQYF
DNA: TGCGCCAGCAGCCGGCCGGACACCCGGGGGGAGCAGTACTTC
J: TRBJ2-7
V: TRBV5-1
size: NA
D: NA

CDR3: CASSYVQETQYF
DNA: TGTGCCAGCAGCTACGTCCAAGAGACCCAGTACTTC
J: TRBJ2-5
V: TRBV11-2
size: NA
D: NA

CDR3: CASSLARGVGETQYF
DNA: TGTGCCAGCAGCTTAGCCCGGGGTGTCGGAGAGACCCAGTACTTC
J: TRBJ2-5
V: TRBV7-6
size: NA
D: NA

CDR3: CASRNLYEQYF
DNA: TGTGCCAGCAGGAACCTCTACGAGCAGTACTTC
J: TRBJ2-7
V: TRBV2
size: NA
D: NA

CDR3: CASSSGGGTEETQYF
DNA: TGTGCCAGCTCCAGCGGGGGGGGAACCGAAGAGACCCAGTACTTC
J: TRBJ2-5
V: TRBV6-6
size: NA
D: TRBD2

CDR3: CASSYNYEQYF
DNA: TGTGCCAGCAGTTACAACTACGAGCAGTACTTC
J: TRBJ2-7
V: TRBV6-6
size: NA
D: NA